A single sample gave rise to the 21 T cell receptor beta chains below, sequenced in a study of blood T cell repertoires in COVID-19. Repertoires were generated with immunoSEQ multiplex PCR, while TCRdb's copy carries only in-frame clones and drops some. Seen here are about 47,000 clones, around 81% observed once, and the top ten hold around a quarter. Sample: peripheral blood. Source of these receptors: an elderly woman with COVID-19, enrolled during active disease.

The V gene is TRBV5-8, the J gene TRBJ2-1, with 10 bases that match TRBD1. V lost 5 bases to trimming and J lost 13 bases; unmatched junction nucleotides: 15. This CDR3 has 15 residues. Germline CDR1 is SGHTS and CDR2 is YDEGEE. Here the CDR3 reads CASRQSGTGASEQFF. The CDR3 DNA follows: TGTGCCAGCAGGCAATCCGGGACAGGGGCCTCGGAACAGTTCTTC.

This chain joins TRBV7-9 and TRBJ2-3, with TRBD1 matching over 9 bases. The CDR3 extends over 15 amino acids. Germline V gene data show CDR1 as SEHNR and CDR2 as FQNEAQ (reference sequence). J gave up 5 bases and V 5 bases, and 8 bases lay outside the gene matches. The CDR3 nucleotides read TGTGCCAGCAGCCCTCCGGGACAGGGAAAAGATACGCAGTATTTT. As protein: CASSPPGQGKDTQYF.

This clone turned up a few times. The chain combines TRBV19 with TRBJ2-6, with 9 bases that match TRBD1. The CDR3 runs to 17 residues. Germline CDR1 is LNHDA and CDR2 is SQIVND (reference sequence). J was trimmed by 3 bases and V by 1 base; bases with no gene match: 4. Here the CDR3 reads CASSIGTGVGGANVLTF. The CDR3 region has the DNA TGTGCCAGTAGTATAGGGACAGGGGTTGGTGGGGCCAACGTCCTGACTTTC.

The V and J genes are TRBV30 and TRBJ1-5, with 8 bases identical to TRBD1. CDR3 size: 14 residues. The V segment lost 4 bases and the J segment 1 base; nucleotides outside the gene matches: 3. CDR1 is GTSNPN, CDR2 SVGIG, per germline (reference sequence). CDR3 amino acids: CAWTGQGSNQPQHF. The DNA for the CDR3 is TGTGCCTGGACCGGACAGGGCAGCAATCAGCCCCAGCATTTT. Using reference TRBV30 and TRBJ1-5 for the parts outside the CDR3, the full variable domain is SQTIHQWPATLVQPVGSPLSLECTVEGTSNPNLYWYRQAAGRGLQLLFYSVGIGQISSEVPQNLSASRPQDRQFILSSKKLLLSDSGFYLCAWTGQGSNQPQHFGDGTRLSIL.

The chain is built from TRBV7-2 and TRBJ2-3; possible D gene TRBD2, 5 bases. The CDR3 has 13 amino acids. CDR1 is SGHTA and CDR2 is FQGNSA in the germline V gene. V was trimmed by 8 bases and J by 0 bases, leaving 9 bases between them. This CDR3 is CASRSGSTDTQYF. The DNA for the CDR3 is TGTGCCAGCCGCTCGGGAAGCACAGATACGCAGTATTTT.

This chain uses TRBV6-5 with TRBJ2-5, with 8 bases identical to TRBD1. The length of the CDR3 is 13 residues. Trimming at V came to 4 bases and at J to 3 bases, leaving 1 base not matched to a gene. Germline V gives CDR1 MNHEY, CDR2 SVGAGI. The CDR3 DNA sequence: TGTGCCAGCAGTTGGACAGGGAAAGAGACCCAGTACTTC. Its protein is CASSWTGKETQYF.

The chain employs TRBV3-1 (or the pseudogene TRBV3-2) and TRBJ1-6; unclear D gene. CDR1 is LGHDT, CDR2 YNNKEL, per germline (reference sequence). V was pared by 0 bases and J by 4 bases, with 7 bases between. The CDR3 has 15 residues. CDR3 sequence (DNA): TGTGCCAGCAGCCAAGATCACAATTATAATTCACCCCTCCACTTT. Translation: CASSQDHNYNSPLHF.

The chain is built from TRBV30 and TRBJ2-5; 10 positions agree with TRBD1. The CDR3 sequence is 14 residues long. Losses at the gene ends were 4 bases for V and 4 bases for J; bases not matched to a gene: 6. Germline loops: CDR1 GTSNPN, CDR2 SVGIG (reference sequence). This CDR3 reads CAWTAGTGAETQYF. CDR3 coding DNA: TGTGCCTGGACTGCCGGGACAGGGGCAGAGACCCAGTACTTC.

The chain carries TRBV27 and TRBJ1-5, with D perhaps TRBD1 (5 bases). With 2 bases removed from V and 6 bases from J, the gap between germline ends came to 11 bases. Looked up from germline, CDR1 is MNHEY and CDR2 is SMNVEV (reference sequence). The CDR3 is 14 residues long. The CDR3 DNA sequence: TGTGCCAGCAGTTTAGGACACTGGAGTCAGCCCCAGCATTTT. Residues: CASSLGHWSQPQHF.

The chain recombines TRBV7-8 with TRBJ2-1; no reliable D call. CDR1 SGHVS and CDR2 FQNEAQ come from the germline V gene. Trimming left V 3 bases short and J 2 bases short, with 11 bases between. The CDR3 spans 15 residues. CDR3: CASSFYSSPYNEQFF. The CDR3 DNA is TGTGCCAGCAGCTTCTATTCTTCTCCCTACAATGAGCAGTTCTTC.

The chain is built from TRBV5-5 and TRBJ2-3; 13 bases align to TRBD2. This CDR3 region has 15 residues. Trimming cost V 4 bases and J 4 bases; bases outside gene matches: 3. The germline V gene has CDR1 SGHKS and CDR2 YYEKEE (reference sequence). DNA for the CDR3: TGTGCCAGCAGCCGGACTAGCGGGAGTGCAGATACGCAGTATTTT. Its protein product is CASSRTSGSADTQYF.

The chain couples TRBV7-8 to TRBJ1-2, with D maybe TRBD1 (6 bases). Germline V gives CDR1 SGHVS, CDR2 FQNEAQ. Trimming cost V 1 base and J 6 bases, with 15 bases left between them. The length of the CDR3 is 15 residues. In DNA, the CDR3 is TGTGCCAGCAGCTTAGGCGGACAGTCTTGGAATGGCTACACCTTC. Encoded protein: CASSLGGQSWNGYTF.

The table lists this clone with a count of one. The V and J genes are TRBV18 and TRBJ2-7; perhaps TRBD1 as D (6 bases). The germline V gene has CDR1 KGHSH and CDR2 LQKENI. V lost 5 bases and J lost 0, with 11 bases in between. This CDR3 comprises 14 residues. The CDR3 DNA follows: TGTGCCAGCTCAGGAGGACAGTACTCCTACGAGCAGTACTTC. Protein sequence: CASSGGQYSYEQYF. The entire variable domain, with the rest obtained from reference TRBV18 and TRBJ2-7, is as follows: NAGVMQNPRHLVRRRGQEARLRCSPMKGHSHVYWYRQLPEEGLKFMVYLQKENIIDESGMPKERFSAEFPKEGPSILRIQQVVRGDSAAYFCASSGGQYSYEQYFGPGTRLTVT.

This clone is judged medium-sized. The chain recombines TRBV5-5 with TRBJ2-7; D is perhaps TRBD2 (6 bases). Germline V gene lookup returns CDR1 SGHKS and CDR2 YYEKEE (reference sequence). V lost 3 bases, J lost 1 base, and 17 bases lay in between. The CDR3 extends over 16 amino acids. The CDR3 is CASSSLVGGASYEQYF. CDR3 nucleotide sequence: TGTGCCAGCAGCTCGCTGGTGGGCGGGGCATCCTACGAGCAGTACTTC.

The rearrangement uses TRBV24-1 and TRBJ1-1, with D possibly TRBD1 on 5 matching bases. The CDR3 consists of 19 residues. Germline V gives CDR1 KGHDR, CDR2 SFDVKD. V was clipped by 0 bases and J by 0 bases, with 19 bases between them. CDR3 nucleotide sequence: TGTGCCACCAGTGATTTGAAAGGGCGCGTAACAGGTTTGAACACTGAAGCTTTCTTT. Translating it yields CATSDLKGRVTGLNTEAFF.

The chain links TRBV20-1 to TRBJ2-7; 7 bases are shared with TRBD1. CDR1 is DFQATT and CDR2 is SNEGSKA in the germline V gene (reference sequence). J lost 0 bases, V lost 3 bases, and 5 bases had no gene match. This CDR3 is 14 amino acids long. For the CDR3, the DNA is TGCAGTGCTAGTAGAGGGGGCGTCTCCTACGAGCAGTACTTC. Protein sequence: CSASRGGVSYEQYF.

The rearrangement links TRBV6-1 to TRBJ2-1; D is perhaps TRBD1 (5 bases). The germline V and J ends were trimmed by 8 bases and 2 bases, with 7 bases remaining between them. Germline-derived CDR1 and CDR2 are MNHNS and SASEGT. The CDR3 spans 12 residues. Written as DNA, the CDR3 is TGTGCCAGCGACAGCACCTACAATGAGCAGTTCTTC. It is translated as CASDSTYNEQFF.

The rearrangement links TRBV18 to TRBJ1-4, with 8 nucleotides matching TRBD1. Unmatched junction bases numbered 0, after V lost 1 base and J lost 5 bases. This CDR3 has 14 amino acids. In germline, CDR1 is KGHSH, CDR2 LQKENI. The CDR3 loop is CASSPRQGNEKLFF. The CDR3 nucleotides read TGTGCCAGCTCACCACGACAGGGGAATGAAAAACTGTTTTTT.

This clone was detected only a few times. The chain carries TRBV3-1 (or the pseudogene TRBV3-2) and TRBJ2-7; perhaps TRBD1 as D (6 bases). The CDR3 has 15 residues. Germline values: CDR1 LGHDT, CDR2 YNNKEL (reference sequence). V lost 4 bases to trimming and J lost 6 bases, with 19 bases between them. The CDR3 DNA reads TGTGCCAGCAGCCCCCGAACAGGGAGAGACCGCGAGCAGTACTTC. Protein sequence: CASSPRTGRDREQYF.

This clone appeared once. V is TRBV7-6 and J is TRBJ2-7; weak D call: TRBD1 (5 bases). This CDR3 is built from 14 residues. V shed 5 bases and J shed 2 bases, with 13 bases lying between them. From germline, CDR1 is SGHVS and CDR2 FNYEAQ. The CDR3 reads CASSRDSGPYEQYF. DNA for the CDR3: TGTGCCAGCAGCCGCGACAGTGGGCCCTACGAGCAGTACTTC.

This chain links TRBV18 with TRBJ2-3; 8 bases align to TRBD1. The CDR3 has 14 amino acids. After removal of 5 bases from V and 4 bases from J, the junction contained 5 bases not matched to a gene. CDR1 and CDR2 from the germline V gene are KGHSH and LQKENI. In nucleotides, the CDR3 is TGTGCCAGCTCAAGAAACAGGGGGGCAGATACGCAGTATTTT. This gives the protein CASSRNRGADTQYF. The whole variable domain, filled in from reference TRBV18 and TRBJ2-3, reads NAGVMQNPRHLVRRRGQEARLRCSPMKGHSHVYWYRQLPEEGLKFMVYLQKENIIDESGMPKERFSAEFPKEGPSILRIQQVVRGDSAAYFCASSRNRGADTQYFGPGTRLTVL.